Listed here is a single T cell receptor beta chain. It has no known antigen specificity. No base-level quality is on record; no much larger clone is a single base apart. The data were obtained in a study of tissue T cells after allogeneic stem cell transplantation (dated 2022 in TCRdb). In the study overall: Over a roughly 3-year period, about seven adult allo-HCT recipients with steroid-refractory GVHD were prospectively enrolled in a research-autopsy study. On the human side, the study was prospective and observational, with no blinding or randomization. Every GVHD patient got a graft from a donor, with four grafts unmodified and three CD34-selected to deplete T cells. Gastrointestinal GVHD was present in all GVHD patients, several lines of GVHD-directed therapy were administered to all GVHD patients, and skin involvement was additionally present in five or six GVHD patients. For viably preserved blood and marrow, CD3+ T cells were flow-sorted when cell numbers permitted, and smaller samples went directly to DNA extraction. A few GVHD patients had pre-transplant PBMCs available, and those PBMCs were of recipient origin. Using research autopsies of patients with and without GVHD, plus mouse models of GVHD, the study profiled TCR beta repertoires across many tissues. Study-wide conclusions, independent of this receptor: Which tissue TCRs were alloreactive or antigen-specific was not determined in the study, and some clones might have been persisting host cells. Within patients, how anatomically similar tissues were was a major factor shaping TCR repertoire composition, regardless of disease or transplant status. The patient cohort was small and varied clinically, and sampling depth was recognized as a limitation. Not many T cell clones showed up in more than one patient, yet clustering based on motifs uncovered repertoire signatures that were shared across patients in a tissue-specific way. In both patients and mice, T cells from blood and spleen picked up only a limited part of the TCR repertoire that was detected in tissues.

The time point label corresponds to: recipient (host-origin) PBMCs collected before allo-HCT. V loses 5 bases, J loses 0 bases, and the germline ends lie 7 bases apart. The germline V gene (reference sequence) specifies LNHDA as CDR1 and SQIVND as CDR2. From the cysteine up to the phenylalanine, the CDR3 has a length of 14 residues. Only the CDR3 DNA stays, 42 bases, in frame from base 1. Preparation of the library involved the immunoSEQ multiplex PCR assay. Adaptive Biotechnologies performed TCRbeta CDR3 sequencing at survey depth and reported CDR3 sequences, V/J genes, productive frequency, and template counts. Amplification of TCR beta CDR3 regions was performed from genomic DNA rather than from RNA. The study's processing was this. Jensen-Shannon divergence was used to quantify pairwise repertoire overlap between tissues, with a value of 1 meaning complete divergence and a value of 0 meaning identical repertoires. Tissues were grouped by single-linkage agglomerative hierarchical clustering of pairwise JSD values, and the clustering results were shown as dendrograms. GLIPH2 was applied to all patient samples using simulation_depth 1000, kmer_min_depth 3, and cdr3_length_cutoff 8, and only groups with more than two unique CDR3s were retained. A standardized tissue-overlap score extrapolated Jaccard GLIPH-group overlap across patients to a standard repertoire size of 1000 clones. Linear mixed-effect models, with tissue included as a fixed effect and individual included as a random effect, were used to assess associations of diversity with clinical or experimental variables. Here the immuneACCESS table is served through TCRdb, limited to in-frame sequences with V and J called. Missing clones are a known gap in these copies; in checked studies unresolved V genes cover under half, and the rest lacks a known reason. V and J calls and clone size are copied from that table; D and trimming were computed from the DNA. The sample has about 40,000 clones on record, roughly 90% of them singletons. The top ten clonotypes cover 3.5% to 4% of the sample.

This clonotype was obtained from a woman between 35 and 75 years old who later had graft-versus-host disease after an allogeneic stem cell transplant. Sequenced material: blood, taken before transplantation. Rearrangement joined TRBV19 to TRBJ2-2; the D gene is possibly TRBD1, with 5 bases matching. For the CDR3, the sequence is CASSHRTNTGELFF. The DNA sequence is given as TGTGCCAGTAGTCACAGGACGAACACCGGGGAGCTGTTTTTT. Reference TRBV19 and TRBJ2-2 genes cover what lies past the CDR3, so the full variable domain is DGGITQSPKYLFRKEGQNVTLSCEQNLNHDAMYWYRQDPGQGLRLIYYSQIVNDFQKGDIAEGYSVSREKKESFPLTVTSAQKNPTAFYLCASSHRTNTGELFFGEGSRLTVL.